This T cell receptor (beta chain) was profiled in a study of regulatory T cells in long-lasting Graves disease. Through Arm-PCR of CDR3 regions and iRepertoire HTBI primers, TCR beta libraries were built. TCRdb re-analysed the multiplex PCR reads in MiXCR, keeping a single row per CDR3 protein. The table has around 420,000 distinct CDR3 sequences, about 15% seen once; the top ten hold approximately 7.8%. The sample holds a few counts of this clonotype. The V end lost 6 bases, the J end lost 3 bases, and 14 bases lay between the germline ends. This CDR3 is 14 amino acids long. Germline-derived CDR1 and CDR2 are MNHEY and SMNVEV (reference sequence). Time point defined: newly diagnosed GD, antithyroid drugs for less than 3 months. PBMC-derived RNA was used for the TCR library. This sample also appeared in a second study, on T cells in Graves' hyperthyroidism and ophthalmopathy.

This chain links TRBV27 with TRBJ2-5; the D gene could be TRBD1 or TRBD2 (5 bases each). The material sequenced was peripheral blood mononuclear cells (PBMCs), taken at new diagnosis, from a patient treated with antithyroid drugs. This clonotype was obtained from a middle-aged woman with Graves disease. The CDR3 loop is CASRPLGAEETQYF. In DNA form, the CDR3 reads TGTGCCAGCAGACCCCTCGGGGCCGAAGAGACCCAGTACTTC.